In this sample, the clone carrying this T cell receptor (beta chain) turned up a few times. The CDR3 is 14 amino acids. V gave up 5 bases and J gave up 4 bases, with 14 bases separating them. Germline V gene sequence: CDR1 LNHDA, CDR2 SQIVND (reference sequence). Each CDR3 protein gets one entry after TCRdb re-called the 5' RACE reads with MiXCR. Counted here are about 350,000 distinct CDR3 sequences, roughly an eighth occurring once; the ten biggest clones make up about 20%. The data belong to a study of T-cell memory formation after mild COVID-19. The TCR originated in a young man who had mild COVID-19 (a few samples of this study predate the infection). Cell type and time point are not known. The V gene is TRBV19, the J gene TRBJ2-5, with D possibly called TRBD1 or TRBD2 (5 bases each). Material for sequencing was PBMCs or a T cell subset sorted from them (not recorded which). DNA for the CDR3: TGTGCCAGTAGTGCTATACAGGCGGGAGAGACCCAGTACTTC. Translated: CASSAIQAGETQYF.